This TCR beta chain was documented in a study of human T cells and chemical hapten exposure. TCRdb re-derived calls from the RACE reads in MiXCR, one entry per CDR3 protein. The sample has about 50,000 distinct CDR3 sequences, about 3.9% seen once. This clonotype has at least ten counts. Germline CDR1 is SGHTA and CDR2 is FQGNSA. This CDR3 contains 18 residues. The J segment lost 1 base and the V segment lost 5 bases, leaving 11 bases of the junction unmatched. Stated time point: healthy volunteer bleed at 2 weeks. It was from unfractionated whole blood that total RNA was extracted. The chain employs TRBV7-2 and TRBJ2-6, with 7 bases lining up with TRBD1. The clonotype originates from a female donor in good health. Some clones in this sample may be carry-over from other donors' samples. Sequencing used whole blood. The CDR3 sequence is CASSLGQGVPSGANVLTF. CDR3 DNA sequence: TGTGCCAGCAGCCTGGGGCAGGGGGTTCCATCTGGGGCCAACGTCCTGACTTTC.